A selection of T cell receptor beta chains follows, all from one sample in a study of post-analysis software for immune sequencing data. TCRdb independently ran MiXCR on the PCR reads; one entry per CDR3 protein. Among about 540,000 distinct CDR3 sequences listed, 34% were seen once. Input material: blood. The origin of the receptors is a girl aged 2-17 years with multiple sclerosis. Both conserved end residues are part of each CDR3. The D gene is left open where the match is weak. A row's size may be missing; if present it is once, few, many or a size class.

clone_size,v_call,d_call,j_call,cdr3_nt,cdr3_aa
.,TRBV12-3/TRBV12-4,TRBD1,TRBJ2-5,TGTGCCAGCAGCCGCCGACAGGGGGAGACCCAGTACTTC,CASSRRQGETQYF
few,TRBV6-6,.,TRBJ1-4,TGTGCCAGCAGTGAGGGGACTTTCAATGAAAAACTGTTTTTT,CASSEGTFNEKLFF
.,TRBV9,.,TRBJ1-1,TGTGCCAGCAGTTTTAGAGCAGAGGGTGAAGCTTTCTTT,CASSFRAEGEAFF
few,TRBV29-1,.,TRBJ1-1,TGCAGCGTTGGAAGTGGCTCCGAGGCGAGTACTGGGGTTCAGGACACTGAAGCTTTCTTT,CSVGSGSEASTGVQDTEAFF
.,TRBV20-1,TRBD1,TRBJ1-5,TGCAGTGCTCACCATGGGACAGCCCTACAGCCCCAGCATTTT,CSAHHGTALQPQHF
.,TRBV6-5,.,TRBJ1-2,TGTGCCAGCAGCCGCGACGCTGAGAGTCATGGCTACACCTTC,CASSRDAESHGYTF
.,TRBV27,.,TRBJ2-3,TGTGCCAGCAGTTCACAGGACTGGGGCCGGCTCACAGATACGCAGTATTTT,CASSSQDWGRLTDTQYF
.,TRBV7-2,.,TRBJ1-1,TGTGCCAGCAGCATCACGAGCGGGAACACTGAAGCTTTCTTT,CASSITSGNTEAFF
many,TRBV4-1,.,TRBJ2-1,TGCGCCAGCAGCCAAGGACCAGACCCGCCGGCCAGGAATGAGCAGTTCTTC,CASSQGPDPPARNEQFF
few,TRBV3-1,.,TRBJ2-3,TGTGCCAGCAGCAATCGTACCCCTACGCAGTATTTT,CASSNRTPTQYF
.,TRBV29-1,.,TRBJ1-2,TGCAGCGTTGAAGATCCTAGCAGGAACTATGGCTACACCTTC,CSVEDPSRNYGYTF
.,TRBV29-1,TRBD2,TRBJ2-1,TGCAGCGTCACCGGGACTAGCGGATACAATGAGCAGTTCTTC,CSVTGTSGYNEQFF
.,TRBV6-5,.,TRBJ1-2,TGTGCCAGCGCTTCGGGTCCCATCGGGGGCTACACCTTC,CASASGPIGGYTF
many,TRBV7-9,TRBD1,TRBJ2-4,TGTGCCAGCAGCTTATGGACAGGGGTGGCCAAAAACATTCAGTACTTC,CASSLWTGVAKNIQYF
few,TRBV6-1,TRBD2,TRBJ2-3,TGTGCCAGCAGTGAGGGAGGGGACACAGATACGCAGTATTTT,CASSEGGDTDTQYF
once,TRBV15,.,TRBJ2-5,TGTGCCACCAGCAGCCCTGAGCGGATGGGCTCCTACAATGAGCAGTACTTC,CATSSPERMGSYNEQYF
.,TRBV5-1,.,TRBJ2-6,TGCGCCAGCAGCGGAGACTTATCTGGGGCCAACGTCCTGACTTTC,CASSGDLSGANVLTF
.,TRBV5-1,.,TRBJ2-3,TGCGCCAGCAGCCCGGGACACCAGGTCCGGGGAGATACGCAGTATTTT,CASSPGHQVRGDTQYF
.,TRBV27,TRBD1,TRBJ2-1,TGTGACAGCAGTTTATCGAGGACAGGCCCCTACAATGAGCAGTTCTTC,CDSSLSRTGPYNEQFF
.,TRBV2,.,TRBJ2-1,TGTGCCAGCAGTTTGGGACCCATCAACAATGAGCAGTTCTTC,CASSLGPINNEQFF
many,TRBV9,.,TRBJ2-5,TGTGCCAGCAGCGTAACAGGGCTCCAAGAGACCCAGTACTTC,CASSVTGLQETQYF
.,TRBV4-1,.,TRBJ1-3,TGCGCCAGCAGCCAATCGGATTCTGGAAACACCATATATTTT,CASSQSDSGNTIYF
few,TRBV20-1,.,TRBJ2-7,TGCAGTGCCTCCTCCGGGGGGCGCGACGAGCAGTACTTC,CSASSGGRDEQYF
.,TRBV5-5,.,TRBJ2-2,TGTGCCAGCAGCTTAATTAGTAGCCGGCAGAACACCGGGGAGCTGTTTTTT,CASSLISSRQNTGELFF
.,TRBV2,TRBD2,TRBJ2-5,TGTGCCAGCAGTGAATTTGGCCTAGCGGGTGAGACCCAGTACTTC,CASSEFGLAGETQYF
.,TRBV7-6,.,TRBJ2-3,TGTGCCAGCAGCGAGCTCACAGATACGCAGTATTTT,CASSELTDTQYF
.,TRBV5-5,.,TRBJ1-5,TGTGCCAGCAGCTTGTGGGCAGATAGCAATCAGCCCCAGCATTTT,CASSLWADSNQPQHF
.,TRBV6-2/TRBV6-3,.,TRBJ2-7,TGTGCCAGCACTAGAACCTACAATGAGCAGTACTTC,CASTRTYNEQYF
few,TRBV28,TRBD2,TRBJ2-3,TGTGCCAGCAGTTTCTTCCTAGCGGGGGACCTCACAGATACGCAGTATTTT,CASSFFLAGDLTDTQYF
few,TRBV7-8,TRBD1,TRBJ1-4,TGTGCCAGCAGCTTAGCCCGGACAGGGGGGAGAGAAAAACTGTTTTTT,CASSLARTGGREKLFF
few,TRBV25-1,.,TRBJ1-2,TGTGCCAGCAAGGACCTCTATGGCTACACCTTC,CASKDLYGYTF
.,TRBV12-3/TRBV12-4,TRBD1,TRBJ1-5,TGTGCCAGCAGTTCCCACAGGGGGCCTCAGCCCCAGCATTTT,CASSSHRGPQPQHF
many,TRBV12-3/TRBV12-4,TRBD2,TRBJ2-3,TGTGCCAGCAGGGTGAGCGGGGGGGCAGATACGCAGTATTTT,CASRVSGGADTQYF
few,TRBV9,.,TRBJ2-1,TGTGCCAGCAGGGGGCTGCACAATGAGCAGTTCTTC,CASRGLHNEQFF
.,TRBV15,TRBD1,TRBJ2-7,TGTGCCACCAGCAGAGAGACAGGGCCGTCCTACGAGCAGTACTTC,CATSRETGPSYEQYF
few,TRBV28,.,TRBJ2-1,TGTGCCAGCAGTTCCGCCGGGACCCGCTCCCTGGGGTACAATGAGCAGTTCTTC,CASSSAGTRSLGYNEQFF
few,TRBV28,.,TRBJ2-7,TGTGCCAGCAGTTTACCGCAGGGTAACTCCTACGAGCAGTACTTC,CASSLPQGNSYEQYF
.,TRBV29-1,.,TRBJ2-7,TGCAGCGTTGTATTCGGGGTATGGGCTAGCAACGAGCAGTACTTC,CSVVFGVWASNEQYF
few,TRBV5-8,TRBD2,TRBJ2-7,TGTGCCAGCAGCTTGGCCGGGGGGTCCCTACTTACCTACGAGCAGTACTTC,CASSLAGGSLLTYEQYF
many,TRBV20-1,.,TRBJ1-2,TGCAGTGCCCGAGACGGCGTTAGTCCCAATGGCTACACCTTC,CSARDGVSPNGYTF
.,TRBV11-2,.,TRBJ2-3,TGTGCCAGCAGCTTTCGGGGGTGGTCCGGAGATATGCAGTATTTT,CASSFRGWSGDMQYF
few,TRBV6-2/TRBV6-3,.,TRBJ1-6,TGTGCCAGCAGCCAACAGTCGCCCCTCCACTTT,CASSQQSPLHF
.,TRBV2,TRBD1,TRBJ1-1,TGTGCCAGCAGTGGGGACAGACAAGCTTTCTTT,CASSGDRQAFF
.,TRBV29-1,TRBD1,TRBJ2-5,TGCAGCGTTGTGGGACAGGGCGCCCAAGAGACCCAGTACTTC,CSVVGQGAQETQYF
few,TRBV7-6,.,TRBJ2-5,TGTGCCAGCAGCTCGTCAGGGGCTCGACGGGGAGAGACCCAGTACTTC,CASSSSGARRGETQYF
.,TRBV20-1,.,TRBJ2-1,TGCAGTGCTAGAGATAGGGGGGTCTCCTACAATGAGCAGTTCTTC,CSARDRGVSYNEQFF
.,TRBV21-1,.,TRBJ2-5,TGTGCCAGCAGCGCAAAGACCGGGACTAGCGTTAGGGAGACCCGGTACTTC,CASSAKTGTSVRETRYF
few,TRBV7-2,TRBD1,TRBJ2-5,TGTGCCAGCAGCATTACCGGGACAGGGGTCCAAGAGACCCAGTACTTC,CASSITGTGVQETQYF
.,TRBV6-6,TRBD2,TRBJ2-3,TGTGCCAGCAGCTACTCTGCGCGGGGGAGCACAGATACGCAGTATTTT,CASSYSARGSTDTQYF
few,TRBV5-6,TRBD1,TRBJ2-7,TGTGCCAGCAGCTGGGCGGGACAGGGGTACGAGCAGTACTTC,CASSWAGQGYEQYF